Only one count was recorded for the clone carrying this T cell receptor (beta chain). V was trimmed by 2 bases and J by 0 bases, leaving 8 bases between them. Germline V lookup: CDR1 KGHSH, CDR2 LQKENI. The CDR3 sequence is 16 residues long. This record comes from a study of shared clonotypes between healthy human individuals. This table comes from immunoSEQ multiplex PCR, and its TCRdb copy is limited to in-frame clones, with some not included. The sample consists of around 700,000 clones, roughly 70% of them appearing once. Material for sequencing was memory CD4+ T cells sorted from blood. Subset reported: CD45RA-negative fraction. The V call is TRBV18, the J call TRBJ2-6; D not certain. This sequence originates from a woman younger than 45 in good health. The CDR3 region is CASSPSWSSGANVLTF. The CDR3 DNA reads as TGTGCCAGCTCACCAAGCTGGAGCTCTGGGGCCAACGTCCTGACTTTC.